These 32 T cell receptor beta chains were all obtained from the same sample, sequenced in a study of lymphopenia after photon versus proton radiotherapy. Sequencing was performed with immunoSEQ multiplex PCR; in TCRdb, only in-frame clones are kept and a portion is missing. Of roughly 35,000 clones in the sample, 85% to 90% were seen once. Sequenced here: peripheral blood, sampled from a patient treated with photon-based radiotherapy. Source of these receptors: a man aged 45-65 years with gastric cancer.

J is TRBJ2-1 and V is TRBV7-2; TRBD2 matches 11 bases. The CDR3 totals 15 residues. Germline assignment: CDR1 SGHTA and CDR2 FQGNSA. V shed 3 bases, J shed 5 bases, and the junction held 3 bases outside the gene matches. The CDR3 loop reads CASSLASGRNNEQFF. The CDR3 DNA follows: TGTGCCAGCAGCTTGGCTAGCGGGAGGAACAATGAGCAGTTCTTC.

The genes are TRBV7-9 and TRBJ2-3, with TRBD2 matching 7 bases. The ends lost 4 bases at V and 0 bases at J; junction bases unmatched: 1. CDR3 length: 14 amino acids. Looked up from germline, CDR1 is SEHNR and CDR2 is FQNEAQ (reference sequence). The CDR3 DNA is TGTGCCAGCAGCTATAGCGGGAGCACAGATACGCAGTATTTT. This encodes CASSYSGSTDTQYF.

The rearrangement uses TRBV7-9 and TRBJ2-7, with 9 bases that match TRBD2. Germline V lookup: CDR1 SEHNR, CDR2 FQNEAQ (reference sequence). The CDR3 has 17 amino acids. The J segment lost 0 bases and the V segment lost 3 bases, leaving 9 bases of the junction unmatched. The DNA for the CDR3 is TGTGCCAGCAGCTTCAGGCTAGCGGGATCCTTCTCCTACGAGCAGTACTTC. Translating it yields CASSFRLAGSFSYEQYF.

V gene TRBV11-2 combines with J gene TRBJ1-2; D is undetermined. Germline CDR1 reads SGHAT; CDR2 reads FQNNGV. The CDR3 totals 14 residues. V was clipped by 4 bases and J by 4 bases, with 13 bases between them. CDR3 protein: CASSSSRVPYGYTF. The CDR3 DNA is TGTGCCAGCAGCTCATCCCGGGTTCCCTATGGCTACACCTTC.

The rearrangement joins TRBV28 to TRBJ2-7; D may be TRBD2 (6 bases). Germline lookup yields CDR1 MDHEN and CDR2 SYDVKM. Trimming stripped 6 bases from V and 7 bases from J, with 19 bases between. The CDR3 sequence is 14 residues long. CDR3 nucleotides: TGTGCCAGCAGCTCCCCTCACAGGAGGGGTGAGCAGTACTTC. It specifies CASSSPHRRGEQYF.

V usage is TRBV6-5 and J usage is TRBJ1-2, with 8 bases matching TRBD1. The CDR3 is 16 residues long. The germline gives CDR1 MNHEY, CDR2 SVGAGI. With V trimmed by 2 bases and J by 7 bases, 12 bases remained unmatched. In nucleotides, the CDR3 is TGTGCCAGCAGTTACGGAGGTTCAGGGGGCCGCACTGGCTACACCTTC. Encoded protein: CASSYGGSGGRTGYTF.

This chain links TRBV5-6 with TRBJ2-2; TRBD2 agrees at 7 bases. V was pared by 4 bases and J by 3 bases, with 3 bases of the junction left unmatched. The CDR3 spans 14 residues. CDR1 is SGHDT and CDR2 is YYEEEE in the germline V gene. CDR3 DNA: TGTGCCAGCAGCCTGACTAGCCACACCGGGGAGCTGTTTTTT. Translating it yields CASSLTSHTGELFF.

This chain joins TRBV5-4 and TRBJ2-3, with D unresolved. CDR3 length: 13 residues. Germline loops: CDR1 SGHNT, CDR2 YYREEE (reference sequence). V was trimmed by 3 bases and J by 1 base, leaving 6 bases between them. CDR3 bases: TGTGCCAGCAGCTCTACTCGCACAGATACGCAGTATTTT. This codes for CASSSTRTDTQYF.

V gene TRBV7-8 combines with J gene TRBJ1-1; unclear D gene. Trimming stripped 5 bases from V and 0 bases from J, with 4 bases between. The CDR3 sequence is 12 residues long. The V gene's germline CDR1 is SGHVS and CDR2 FQNEAQ. CDR3 region: CASSQVNTEAFF. As DNA, the CDR3 is TGTGCCAGCAGCCAGGTGAACACTGAAGCTTTCTTT. The whole variable domain, filled in from reference TRBV7-8 and TRBJ1-1, reads GAGVSQSPRYKVAKRGQDVALRCDPISGHVSLFWYQQALGQGPEFLTYFQNEAQLDKSGLPSDRFFAERPEGSVSTLKIQRTQQEDSAVYLCASSQVNTEAFFGQGTRLTVV.

The gene calls are TRBV6-1 and TRBJ1-1, with unresolved D. Trimming took off 1 base at V and 3 bases at J, with 6 bases between the two ends. Germline values: CDR1 MNHNS, CDR2 SASEGT. This CDR3 has 13 residues. CDR3 in DNA: TGTGCCAGCAGTGAAGGGAAAGACACTGAAGCTTTCTTT. Translated, it gives CASSEGKDTEAFF.

The rearrangement uses TRBV4-2 and TRBJ2-3; D gene ambiguous. The CDR3 has 14 residues. CDR1 is LGHNA and CDR2 is YNFKEQ in the germline V gene. V was pared by 1 base and J by 1 base, with 6 bases between. For the CDR3, the DNA is TGTGCCAGCAGCCAAGCTACCGGCACAGATACGCAGTATTTT. Protein product: CASSQATGTDTQYF.

This clone appeared a few times. The chain carries TRBV2 and TRBJ1-5; D might be TRBD1 (6 bases). The CDR3 has 15 residues. Trimming left V 6 bases short and J 2 bases short, with 14 bases between. Germline CDR1 SNHLY, CDR2 FYNNEI. Here the CDR3 reads CASRGGSHGNQPQHF. The CDR3 DNA sequence: TGTGCCAGCAGAGGGGGGAGTCATGGCAATCAGCCCCAGCATTTT.

This clone was picked up a small number of times. This chain uses TRBV12-5 with TRBJ2-1, with D possibly TRBD1 on 5 matching bases. Trimming cost V 8 bases and J 3 bases, with 8 bases left between them. Germline lookup yields CDR1 LGHNT and CDR2 FRNRAP. The CDR3 extends over 12 amino acids. The CDR3, as DNA: TGTGCTAGTAGGACAAACTACAATGAGCAGTTCTTC. Its translation is CASRTNYNEQFF.

The chain joins TRBV4-1 to TRBJ2-3; 8 positions match TRBD2. Trimming cost V 2 bases and J 2 bases; bases outside gene matches: 9. The CDR3 totals 17 residues. The germline V gene encodes CDR1 MGHRA and CDR2 YSYEKL. The CDR3 here is CASSQSASGPITDTQYF. The CDR3 nucleotides read TGCGCCAGCAGCCAATCGGCTAGCGGGCCCATCACAGATACGCAGTATTTT.

The gene calls are TRBV7-2 and TRBJ1-2, with 8 nucleotides matching TRBD1. Germline CDR1 reads SGHTA; CDR2 reads FQGNSA. This CDR3 contains 14 residues. V shed 5 bases, J shed 3 bases, and the junction held 5 bases outside the gene matches. The CDR3 loop is CASSPGQGDYGYTF. DNA of the CDR3: TGTGCCAGCAGCCCCGGACAGGGAGACTATGGCTACACCTTC.

This clone has more than one count but fewer than ten. The rearrangement links TRBV5-1 to TRBJ2-7; 8 nucleotides match TRBD2. Germline values: CDR1 SGHRS, CDR2 YFSETQ. The length of the CDR3 is 14 residues. Unmatched junction bases numbered 5, after V lost 2 bases and J lost 4 bases. CDR3 coding DNA: TGCGCCAGCAGCTTCGGTAGCGGGATATACGAGCAGTACTTC. Protein product: CASSFGSGIYEQYF.

This chain joins TRBV30 and TRBJ2-2; 12 positions match TRBD1. The CDR3 is 16 amino acids. V was clipped by 4 bases and J by 5 bases; unmatched bases: 8. From germline, CDR1 is GTSNPN and CDR2 SVGIG (reference sequence). CDR3 nucleotide sequence: TGTGCCTGGATGAGCCGGGACAGGGGGCGGACCGGGGAGCTGTTTTTT. Translated: CAWMSRDRGRTGELFF.

V and J are TRBV28 and TRBJ2-7, with a tentative D call TRBD2 (5 bases). CDR1 and CDR2 from the germline V gene are MDHEN and SYDVKM. Trimming cost V 2 bases and J 6 bases, with 14 bases left between them. This CDR3 region has 14 residues. The CDR3, as DNA: TGTGCCAGCAGTTTAGTCGAGGGCCGTGGCGAGCAGTACTTC. Amino acids: CASSLVEGRGEQYF.

This chain links TRBV19 with TRBJ2-1; maybe TRBD1 (6 bases). Germline CDR1 reads LNHDA; CDR2 reads SQIVND (reference sequence). Trimming pared 3 bases from V and 5 bases from J, leaving 11 bases between. This CDR3 spans 14 amino acids. The CDR3 bases are TGTGCCAGTAGTATCTGGGGGCGTGACAATGAGCAGTTCTTC. It yields the protein CASSIWGRDNEQFF.

The gene calls are TRBV27 and TRBJ2-2; D may be TRBD1 (6 bases). V was pared by 10 bases and J by 1 base, with 10 bases between. CDR1 is MNHEY, CDR2 SMNVEV, per germline (reference sequence). This CDR3 spans 13 amino acids. CDR3 protein: CATRTVNTGELFF. The CDR3 DNA follows: TGTGCCACCCGGACAGTGAACACCGGGGAGCTGTTTTTT.

The genes are TRBV7-2 and TRBJ1-1; the D is unclear. The CDR3 spans 13 residues. CDR1 SGHTA and CDR2 FQGNSA come from the germline V gene. Trimming pared 6 bases from V and 0 bases from J, leaving 8 bases between. CDR3 in amino acids: CASRSNMNTEAFF. The CDR3, as DNA: TGTGCCAGCAGGTCAAACATGAACACTGAAGCTTTCTTT.

The CDR3 DNA is TGTGCCTGGAATTCGGGGGGCCCGGTTGGCTACACCTTC. It codes for CAWNSGGPVGYTF. The rearrangement uses TRBV30 and TRBJ1-2, with a weak D call TRBD1 (6 bases). The V end lost 4 bases, the J end lost 7 bases, and 16 bases lay between the germline ends. This CDR3 comprises 13 residues. Germline CDR1 is GTSNPN and CDR2 is SVGIG (reference sequence). Based on the CDR3 plus reference TRBV30 and TRBJ1-2, the full variable domain is SQTIHQWPATLVQPVGSPLSLECTVEGTSNPNLYWYRQAAGRGLQLLFYSVGIGQISSEVPQNLSASRPQDRQFILSSKKLLLSDSGFYLCAWNSGGPVGYTFGSGTRLTVV.

The chain recombines TRBV28 with TRBJ2-3, with 8 bases identical to TRBD1. V gave up 5 bases and J gave up 6 bases; unmatched junction bases: 7. Per germline, CDR1 MDHEN and CDR2 SYDVKM. The CDR3 length is 14 residues. This CDR3 is CASSPRQGRDTQYF. The DNA of the CDR3 is TGTGCCAGCAGTCCAAGACAGGGGAGGGATACGCAGTATTTT.

The chain couples TRBV7-2 to TRBJ2-7; the D gene could be TRBD1 or TRBD2 (6 bases each). V lost 4 bases, J lost 0 bases, and 16 bases lay in between. CDR3 size: 16 residues. CDR1 SGHTA and CDR2 FQGNSA come from the germline V gene. The CDR3 bases are TGTGCCAGCAGCTCTCCCTGGGGGCGGGGCTCCTACGAGCAGTACTTC. This sequence encodes CASSSPWGRGSYEQYF.

In this sample, this clone turned up once. This sequence joins TRBV7-3 and TRBJ2-1; 7 bases are shared with TRBD2. In germline, CDR1 is SGHTA, CDR2 FQGTGA. The V and J ends lost 4 bases and 6 bases, in that order; junction bases with no gene match: 12. The CDR3 has 16 amino acids. The CDR3 protein is CASSSPSAGVANEQFF. As DNA, the CDR3 is TGTGCCAGCAGCTCCCCATCGGCGGGAGTAGCCAATGAGCAGTTCTTC.

This chain joins TRBV4-1 and TRBJ2-7; 7 bases match TRBD1. This CDR3 has 16 amino acids. Looked up from germline, CDR1 is MGHRA and CDR2 is YSYEKL. After removal of 2 bases from V and 0 bases from J, the junction contained 7 bases not matched to a gene. CDR3 bases: TGCGCCAGCAGCCAAACGTCCCGGGACAGCTCCTACGAGCAGTACTTC. Translating gives CASSQTSRDSSYEQYF.

This clone has just one count. CDR3 loop: CASSESGLGAYGYTF. The CDR3 DNA reads TGTGCCAGCAGTGAATCGGGTTTAGGTGCCTATGGCTACACCTTC. The chain joins TRBV25-1 to TRBJ1-2; D remains unclear. This CDR3 is built from 15 residues. Trimming left V 1 base short and J 4 bases short, with 13 bases between. CDR1 and CDR2 (germline): MGHDK, SYGVNS.

The chain links TRBV19 to TRBJ2-1; 8 bases line up with TRBD2. Germline V gene data show CDR1 as LNHDA and CDR2 as SQIVND (reference sequence). CDR3 size: 17 residues. V was pared by 6 bases and J by 2 bases, with 12 bases of the junction left unmatched. CDR3 loop: CASRKAGEVGTYNEQFF. The CDR3 DNA reads as TGTGCCAGTAGGAAAGCGGGAGAAGTCGGTACCTACAATGAGCAGTTCTTC. The full variable domain, in which reference TRBV19 and TRBJ2-1 provide the parts outside the CDR3, is DGGITQSPKYLFRKEGQNVTLSCEQNLNHDAMYWYRQDPGQGLRLIYYSQIVNDFQKGDIAEGYSVSREKKESFPLTVTSAQKNPTAFYLCASRKAGEVGTYNEQFFGPGTRLTVL.

The chain employs TRBV4-2 and TRBJ1-2; D possibly corresponds to TRBD1 (6 bases). V was trimmed by 0 bases and J by 7 bases, leaving 21 bases between them. Germline V gene sequence: CDR1 LGHNA, CDR2 YNFKEQ. This CDR3 spans 17 amino acids. The CDR3 loop is CASSQDGGGGARSGYTF. CDR3 nucleotide sequence: TGTGCCAGCAGCCAAGATGGAGGAGGGGGGGCGAGGTCTGGCTACACCTTC.

The chain combines TRBV7-2 with TRBJ2-1, with 10 bases identical to TRBD2. This CDR3 is 17 amino acids long. CDR1 and CDR2 from the germline V gene are SGHTA and FQGNSA. V trimming: 3 bases; J trimming: 12 bases; junction bases outside the gene matches: 17. In DNA, the CDR3 is TGTGCCAGCAGCTTCTCCGCAGGGACTAGCGTCGTAGGGGTGCAGTTCTTC. Encoded protein: CASSFSAGTSVVGVQFF.

CDR3 bases: TGCAGCGTTGACACAGACGAAGCTTTCTTT. It specifies CSVDTDEAFF. The chain uses TRBV29-1 and TRBJ1-1; D gene uncertain. This CDR3 contains 10 residues. Trimming pared 3 bases from V and 8 bases from J, leaving 7 bases between. Germline CDR1 reads SQVTM; CDR2 reads ANQGSEA.

This chain uses TRBV29-1 with TRBJ2-5, with D maybe TRBD2 (5 bases). CDR1 is SQVTM, CDR2 ANQGSEA, per germline. V lost 7 bases and J lost 4, with 10 bases in between. This CDR3 is 11 amino acids long. CDR3 protein: CSGAEGETQYF. CDR3 nucleotides: TGCAGCGGGGCCGAGGGAGAGACCCAGTACTTC.